A single sample is the source of the 8 T cell receptor beta chains below, sequenced in a study of blood T cell repertoires in COVID-19. Clones were read by immunoSEQ multiplex PCR, and TCRdb kept only the in-frame ones, dropping some. The table lists 200,000 to 250,000 clones, 70% to 90% of them singletons. The specimen sequenced was peripheral blood. These receptors all stem from a man aged 60 to 69 with acute or convalescent COVID-19.

The rearrangement uses TRBV3-1 (or the pseudogene TRBV3-2) and TRBJ2-3, with a possible D match to TRBD1 (5 bases). Trimming removed 8 bases from V and 6 bases from J, with 15 bases in between. The CDR3 length is 13 residues. The germline CDR1 and CDR2 sequences are LGHDT and YNNKEL (reference sequence). Here the CDR3 DNA reads TGTGCCAGCCGTGGCCCAGGGATGGATACGCAGTATTTT. Amino acid sequence: CASRGPGMDTQYF.

The chain combines TRBV28 with TRBJ1-5; D not certain. CDR1 and CDR2 from the germline V gene are MDHEN and SYDVKM. The CDR3 is 14 amino acids. Trimming pared 5 bases from V and 14 bases from J, leaving 22 bases between. The CDR3 sequence is CASSPYPQRQSKHF. CDR3 coding DNA: TGTGCCAGCAGTCCCTATCCGCAGAGACAATCAAAGCATTTT.

V and J are TRBV19 and TRBJ2-5, with D possibly matching TRBD1 (5 bases). V was shortened by 5 bases and J by 7 bases, with 17 bases between the two germline ends. Germline CDR1 LNHDA, CDR2 SQIVND (reference sequence). The CDR3 totals 14 residues. The CDR3 region has the DNA TGTGCCAGTAGTCGTCAGGGTCCCCCGGGGACCCAGTACTTC. Translated, it gives CASSRQGPPGTQYF.

This sequence joins TRBV18 and TRBJ1-5, with D perhaps TRBD1 (5 bases). CDR1 is KGHSH, CDR2 LQKENI, per germline. The CDR3 extends over 14 amino acids. CDR3 nucleotide sequence: TGTGCTGCCCCGGACAAATATAGCAATCAGCCCCAGCATTTT. It codes for CAAPDKYSNQPQHF.

The chain carries TRBV2 and TRBJ2-3; TRBD2 agrees at 7 bases. Germline CDR1 SNHLY, CDR2 FYNNEI. The length of the CDR3 is 16 residues. After removal of 8 bases from V and 6 bases from J, the junction contained 17 bases not matched to a gene. CDR3 bases: TGTGCCAGCGGGCCGGGGCTGCGGGGGTCAGGGGATACGCAGTATTTT. As protein: CASGPGLRGSGDTQYF.

The chain joins TRBV2 to TRBJ2-5, with 8 nucleotides matching TRBD2. Germline-derived CDR1 and CDR2 are SNHLY and FYNNEI. Trimming removed 7 bases from V and 4 bases from J; junction bases left unmatched: 8. This CDR3 is 14 amino acids long. CDR3 loop: CASIRAGVGETQYF. The CDR3 DNA sequence: TGTGCCAGCATCCGAGCGGGGGTGGGAGAGACCCAGTACTTC.

The chain recombines TRBV3-1 (or the pseudogene TRBV3-2) with TRBJ2-6; 7 bases line up with TRBD2. The CDR3 has 16 residues. The germline V gene has CDR1 LGHDT and CDR2 YNNKEL (reference sequence). V was clipped by 0 bases and J by 1 base; unmatched bases: 0. CDR3 bases: TGTGCCAGCAGCCAAGATAGCGGGTCTGGGGCCAACGTCCTGACTTTC. This gives the protein CASSQDSGSGANVLTF.

The gene calls are TRBV6-6 and TRBJ2-5, with 11 bases matching TRBD2. The CDR3 contains 16 residues. J gave up 5 bases and V 5 bases, and 10 bases lay outside the gene matches. CDR1 is MNHNY, CDR2 SVGAGI, per germline (reference sequence). CDR3 nucleotide sequence: TGTGCCAGCAGTCCCCGGGCTAGCGGGGGGTTGGAGACCCAGTACTTC. Its translation: CASSPRASGGLETQYF.